The 17 T cell receptor beta chains given below trace back to one sample, sequenced in a study of T cell repertoires in cytomegalovirus infection. TCRdb re-called the reads through MiXCR, storing one row per CDR3 protein. The repertoire holds around 450,000 distinct CDR3 sequences, approximately 10% seen once, with 10% in the top ten. What was sequenced was PBMCs. These receptors were collected from a human donor in good health (CMV status not recorded). Some clones in this sample may be carry-over from other donors' samples.

This clonotype was detected only a few times. The chain employs TRBV9 and TRBJ2-1, with 13 positions matching TRBD2. In germline, CDR1 is SGDLS, CDR2 YYNGEE. V lost 4 bases to trimming and J lost 2 bases; unmatched junction nucleotides: 9. The CDR3 runs to 18 residues. This CDR3 reads CASSPRTSGSGAYNEQFF. As DNA, the CDR3 is TGTGCCAGCAGCCCCCGGACTAGCGGGAGTGGGGCCTACAATGAGCAGTTCTTC.

V usage is TRBV12-3 or TRBV12-4 and J usage is TRBJ2-3; a possible D gene is TRBD1 (5 bases). This CDR3 is built from 14 residues. Trimming shortened V by 5 bases and J by 4 bases, and 13 bases separated the two germline ends. The CDR3 here is CASSPQVPSDTQYF. Written as DNA, the CDR3 is TGTGCCAGCAGTCCACAGGTACCCTCAGATACGCAGTATTTT.

The CDR3 is CASSGAHGQGSYEQYF. CDR3 in DNA: TGTGCCAGTAGCGGAGCTCACGGACAGGGATCCTACGAGCAGTACTTC. The chain is built from TRBV19 and TRBJ2-7; 8 positions agree with TRBD1. Germline V gives CDR1 LNHDA, CDR2 SQIVND (reference sequence). With 6 bases clipped from V and 1 base from J, the junction kept 11 bases outside the gene matches. This CDR3 region has 16 residues.

This clonotype has a count of ten or more. The rearrangement links TRBV7-8 to TRBJ2-3, with 10 positions matching TRBD1. CDR3 size: 14 residues. Germline lookup yields CDR1 SGHVS and CDR2 FQNEAQ. The J segment lost 4 bases and the V segment lost 7 bases, leaving 5 bases of the junction unmatched. The CDR3 loop is CASIGTGASDTQYF. The CDR3 region has the DNA TGTGCCAGCATTGGGACAGGGGCCTCAGATACGCAGTATTTT.

At least ten counts were recorded for this clonotype. The J gene is TRBJ2-6, the V gene TRBV6-2 or TRBV6-3; TRBD1 agrees at 8 bases. This CDR3 comprises 18 residues. CDR1 and CDR2 (germline): MNHEY, SVGEGT. V trimming: 6 bases; J trimming: 4 bases; junction bases outside the gene matches: 14. The DNA for the CDR3 is TGTGCCAGCAGCGAGAAGACAGGGGCATGGAGAGGGGCCAACGTCCTGACTTTC. It yields the protein CASSEKTGAWRGANVLTF.

At least ten counts were recorded for this clonotype. The CDR3 loop is CSASGLAGPADTQYF. The CDR3 DNA sequence: TGCAGTGCTAGTGGACTAGCGGGCCCCGCAGATACGCAGTATTTT. This chain connects TRBV20-1 to TRBJ2-3; 11 bases are a match to TRBD2. The V segment lost 3 bases and the J segment 4 bases; nucleotides outside the gene matches: 6. Per the germline V gene, CDR1 is DFQATT and CDR2 is SNEGSKA (reference sequence). CDR3 length: 15 residues.

This chain links TRBV9 with TRBJ2-1, with 14 bases matching TRBD2. CDR3 length equals 16 residues. The germline V gene encodes CDR1 SGDLS and CDR2 YYNGEE. V was clipped by 2 bases and J by 6 bases; unmatched bases: 4. The CDR3, as DNA: TGTGCCAGCAGCGTTACTGGGACTAGCGGGGGCAATGAGCAGTTCTTC. It translates to CASSVTGTSGGNEQFF.

This clonotype was picked up many times. The V call is TRBV19, the J call TRBJ2-1; D is unresolved. The CDR3 has 13 residues. Germline V gene sequence: CDR1 LNHDA, CDR2 SQIVND (reference sequence). With 3 bases removed from V and 3 bases from J, the gap between germline ends came to 6 bases. CDR3 region: CASSMDDYNEQFF. The CDR3 DNA follows: TGTGCCAGTAGTATGGACGACTACAATGAGCAGTTCTTC.

This clonotype was seen more than once but under ten times. The chain employs TRBV20-1 and TRBJ2-7, with 8 bases that match TRBD1. The germline gives CDR1 DFQATT, CDR2 SNEGSKA (reference sequence). The V and J ends lost 6 bases and 0 bases, in that order; junction bases with no gene match: 10. The CDR3 consists of 15 residues. CDR3 amino acids: CSAISRTGSSYEQYF. DNA for the CDR3: TGCAGTGCCATTTCCCGGACAGGGAGCTCCTACGAGCAGTACTTC.

This sequence joins TRBV9 and TRBJ1-1; D perhaps matches TRBD1 (6 bases). This CDR3 is 14 amino acids long. V was clipped by 6 bases and J by 3 bases, with 15 bases between them. Per germline, CDR1 SGDLS and CDR2 YYNGEE. The CDR3 coding sequence is TGTGCCAGCAAGCCACAGGGAAGGGACACTGAAGCTTTCTTT. This encodes CASKPQGRDTEAFF.

This clonotype has just a few counts. The J gene is TRBJ1-5, the V gene TRBV28; no definite D call. The CDR3 has 12 residues. The V gene lost 2 bases and the J gene lost 7 bases, with 6 bases spanning the gap. Germline values: CDR1 MDHEN, CDR2 SYDVKM. The CDR3 bases are TGTGCCAGCAGTTTAATTTTCCAGCCCCAGCATTTT. Its translation is CASSLIFQPQHF.

This chain uses TRBV5-4 with TRBJ2-3; 11 bases are a match to TRBD2. Germline loops: CDR1 SGHNT, CDR2 YYREEE (reference sequence). The CDR3 consists of 15 residues. V was pared by 4 bases and J by 2 bases, with 3 bases of the junction left unmatched. In DNA, the CDR3 is TGTGCCAGCAGCGGGGGACTAGCGGTCACAGATACGCAGTATTTT. This translates into CASSGGLAVTDTQYF.

This clonotype was seen at least ten times. The gene calls are TRBV7-8 and TRBJ2-1; D might be TRBD2 (5 bases). The germline CDR1 and CDR2 sequences are SGHVS and FQNEAQ. This CDR3 is 16 amino acids long. The V gene lost 0 bases and the J gene lost 4 bases, with 13 bases spanning the gap. DNA for the CDR3: TGTGCCAGCAGCTTAGCGCGGGCGGGCGTATACAATGAGCAGTTCTTC. Translation gives CASSLARAGVYNEQFF.

In this sample, this clonotype turned up many times. The J gene is TRBJ1-3, the V gene TRBV5-5, with 7 bases identical to TRBD1. V dropped 0 bases and J dropped 0; count of bases not matched to a gene: 6. The CDR3 is made up of 17 amino acids. Germline loops: CDR1 SGHKS, CDR2 YYEKEE (reference sequence). CDR3 coding DNA: TGTGCCAGCAGCTTGGCTCAACAGGGGAGCTCTGGAAACACCATATATTTT. Protein: CASSLAQQGSSGNTIYF.

This clonotype was counted ten times or more. The rearrangement joins TRBV18 to TRBJ2-5; the D call may be TRBD1 or TRBD2 (5 bases each). Germline CDR1 is KGHSH and CDR2 is LQKENI. The V and J ends lost 3 bases and 5 bases respectively, with 13 bases between them. The CDR3 has 14 residues. CDR3: CASSPREGRETQYF. DNA of the CDR3: TGTGCCAGCTCACCTCGAGAGGGGCGGGAGACCCAGTACTTC.

In its sample, this clonotype was seen a few times. In nucleotides, the CDR3 is TGCAGTGCTAGACCCCCCGACCCAGCTTCCTACGAGCAGTACTTC. It is translated as CSARPPDPASYEQYF. The V call is TRBV20-1, the J call TRBJ2-7, with no clear D. The germline gives CDR1 DFQATT, CDR2 SNEGSKA (reference sequence). The CDR3 has 15 residues. V lost 2 bases and J 1 base, leaving 15 bases between the germline ends.

This clonotype was detected many times. The rearrangement uses TRBV7-2 and TRBJ2-5; D is undetermined. V lost 3 bases and J lost 0, with 5 bases in between. Germline V lookup: CDR1 SGHTA, CDR2 FQGNSA. This CDR3 comprises 13 residues. This CDR3 is CASSFTNQETQYF. The CDR3 DNA reads TGTGCCAGCAGCTTTACGAACCAAGAGACCCAGTACTTC.